The source of this TCR beta chain is a study of cytomegalovirus exposure and HLA in healthy donors. Study-level information: The approximately 600 first-cohort repertoires shared a platform with the approximately 110 validation repertoires, as reported in a later analysis.

Data came from immunoSEQ multiplex PCR; TCRdb stores just in-frame clones and leaves some out. This sample yields under 140,000 clones, of which approximately 89% are seen a single time; 1.5% to 2% belongs to the top ten. Study conclusions and caveats: In vitro assays verified that a few CMV-associated chains recognized CMV antigens specifically. Diagnosis of cytomegalovirus status made by the classifier reportedly showed high specificity and sensitivity. The study put some 150 TCR beta chains on its list as cytomegalovirus-associated.

As for this clone: Its matching antigen is unknown.

With 6 bases removed from V and 11 bases from J, the gap between germline ends came to 20 bases. This CDR3 spans 13 amino acids. Germline V CDR1 and CDR2: MDHEN, SYDVKM. The sequence was obtained from a woman between 18 and 29 years old in good health and CMV-seronegative. The source material was PBMCs. This chain uses TRBV28 with TRBJ2-7, with a weak D call TRBD1 (6 bases). For the CDR3, the DNA is TGTGCCAGCAGACACCGATTGGGGGCCCACGAGTACTTC. Protein sequence: CASRHRLGAHEYF.